This is a list of T cell receptor beta chains from one sample in a study of Ad26.COV2.S vaccination and SARS-CoV-2 variants. The method was immunoSEQ multiplex PCR; TCRdb's version includes in-frame clones alone and lacks a portion of them. In the table there are more than 300,000 clones, around 83% of which are singletons. This sample comprised peripheral blood, obtained in a trial of Ad26.COV2.S vaccine versus placebo. These receptors all come from a person between 18 and 65 years old who received the Ad26.COV2.S COVID-19 vaccine or a placebo. CDR3s include the opening cysteine and the closing phenylalanine or tryptophan.

v_gene | CDR3aa
TRBV5-5 | CASSLVGTKEETQYF
TRBV12-3/TRBV12-4 | CASSMGRIEKLFF
TRBV7-6 | CASSSKTSGGETQYF
TRBV6-5 | CASSYSRLAGGNEQYF
TRBV29-1 | CSGGRGVGNEQFF
TRBV5-6 | CASSLGQATEAFF
TRBV3-1/TRBV3-2 | CASSQVVGSEQYF
TRBV15 | CATSRDLIFPSPEETQYF
TRBV9 | CASSVHGTGDTDTQYF
TRBV15 | CATSTDRGSLWGYTF
TRBV9 | CASSVGGGGSNQPQHF
TRBV9 | CASSARQGANTGELFF
TRBV19 | CASTVAGRGGDIQYF
TRBV27 | CASRSPSTESRLVRNEQFF
TRBV7-8 | CASSQRTGEGRTFF
TRBV29-1 | CSVLEGTGANVLTF
TRBV14 | CASSHLLDSYNEQFF
TRBV6-5 | CASSLNTGTGSHGYTF
TRBV7-2 | CASRRRGRGALRYGYTF
TRBV19 | CASSIGRLSNQPQHF
TRBV5-1 | CASSPEVDIPYEQYF
TRBV3-1/TRBV3-2 | CASSQDKLAGGSTDTQYF
TRBV6-6 | CASRATGRDYGYTF
TRBV18 | CASSPGTDYGYTF
TRBV30 | CAWTGDGYEQYF
TRBV30 | CAWDRGVAKNIQYF
TRBV7-2 | CASSLGLGAWNIQYF
TRBV5-1 | CASSPGQVNPQETQYF
TRBV6-6 | CASTALKEAFF
TRBV6-2/TRBV6-3 | CASSYSRGDLGYGYTF
TRBV6-5 | CASRSRDFSGNTIYF
TRBV3-1/TRBV3-2 | CASSPDGSLTDTQYF
TRBV7-2 | CASSFVGRDPSTEAFF
TRBV9 | CASGGTGATGELFF
TRBV29-1 | CSVPDGSGANVLTF
TRBV7-2 | CASSFLNYGYTF
TRBV5-4 | CASSLSLAGGGETQYF
TRBV4-3 | CASSQDRNSGSYNEQFF
TRBV3-1/TRBV3-2 | CASSPNLDSQPQHF
TRBV5-1 | CASSLAGLAGTDTQYF
TRBV7-3 | CASSLPGQEEQFF
TRBV7-6 | CASSLLHIGGGRTDTQYF
TRBV3-1/TRBV3-2 | CASSHPGIGEQYF
TRBV7-2 | CASSPTGSSYEQYF
TRBV3-1/TRBV3-2 | CASSQGASRGEQYF
TRBV6-2/TRBV6-3 | CASSYGMGAAFF
TRBV7-9 | CASRVGDEKLFF
TRBV4-1 | CASSQDGAGGHTEAFF
TRBV13 | CASSLGPGAASGNSPLHF
TRBV5-1 | CASSFGGTSMARVETQYF
TRBV6-4 | CASSANRDTYGYTF
TRBV11-2 | CASSLVEAGGYNEQFF
TRBV5-4 | CASSLYLNNEQFF